This TCR beta chain emerged from a study of T cells in Graves' hyperthyroidism and ophthalmopathy. Study overall: The initial diagnosis was the point when peripheral blood was collected, ahead of any treatment.

With V trimmed by 6 bases and J by 5 bases, 6 bases remained unmatched. The germline gives CDR1 MNHNS, CDR2 SASEGT. The CDR3 covers 14 residues. This clonotype appeared a few times. Cells are PBMCs isolated from 10 ml of fresh blood. RNA transcripts yielded amplified TCR beta CDR3 regions. First-round RT-PCR with HTBI primers amplified the TCR CDR3 region. Each CDR3 protein is one row after TCRdb ran MiXCR on the multiplex PCR reads. The table records 500,000 or so distinct CDR3 sequences, roughly 15% of them present only once. Source material: blood. This TCR derives from a woman between 18 and 29 years old with Graves' ophthalmopathy. J is TRBJ1-5 and V is TRBV6-1, with TRBD1 matching over 8 bases. CDR3 nucleotides: TGTGCCAGCAGCAGCCGACAGGGGTATCAGCCCCAGCATTTT. As protein: CASSSRQGYQPQHF.